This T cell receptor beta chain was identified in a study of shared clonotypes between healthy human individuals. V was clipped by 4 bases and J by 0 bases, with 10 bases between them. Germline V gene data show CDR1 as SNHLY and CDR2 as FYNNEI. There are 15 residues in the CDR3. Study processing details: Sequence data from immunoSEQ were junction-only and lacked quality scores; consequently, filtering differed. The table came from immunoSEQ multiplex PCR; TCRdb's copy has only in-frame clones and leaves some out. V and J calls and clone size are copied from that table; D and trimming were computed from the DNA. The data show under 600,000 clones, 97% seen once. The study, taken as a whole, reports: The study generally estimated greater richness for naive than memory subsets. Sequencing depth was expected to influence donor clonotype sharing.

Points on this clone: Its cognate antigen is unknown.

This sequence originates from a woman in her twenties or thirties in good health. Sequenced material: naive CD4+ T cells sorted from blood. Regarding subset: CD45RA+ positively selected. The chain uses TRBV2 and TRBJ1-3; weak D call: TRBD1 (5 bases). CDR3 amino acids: CASSVDIPSGNTIYF. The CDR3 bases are TGTGCCAGCAGTGTGGACATACCCTCTGGAAACACCATATATTTT.